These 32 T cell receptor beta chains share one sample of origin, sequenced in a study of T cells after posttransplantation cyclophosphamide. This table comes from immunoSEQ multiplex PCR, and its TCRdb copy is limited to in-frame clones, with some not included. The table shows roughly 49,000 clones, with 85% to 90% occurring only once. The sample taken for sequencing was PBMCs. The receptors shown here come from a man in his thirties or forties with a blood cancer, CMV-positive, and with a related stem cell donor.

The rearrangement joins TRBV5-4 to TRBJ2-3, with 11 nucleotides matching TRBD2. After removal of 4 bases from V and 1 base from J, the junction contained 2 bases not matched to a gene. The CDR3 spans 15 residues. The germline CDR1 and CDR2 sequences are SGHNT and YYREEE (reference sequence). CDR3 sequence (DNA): TGTGCCAGCAGCCAGGGACTAGCGGGCACAGATACGCAGTATTTT. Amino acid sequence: CASSQGLAGTDTQYF.

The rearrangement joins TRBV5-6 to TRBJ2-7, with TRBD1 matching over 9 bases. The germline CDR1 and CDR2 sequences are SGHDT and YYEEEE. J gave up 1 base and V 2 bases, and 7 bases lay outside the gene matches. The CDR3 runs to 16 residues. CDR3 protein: CASSLGWDRVSYEQYF. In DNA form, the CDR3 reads TGTGCCAGCAGCTTAGGCTGGGACAGGGTTTCCTACGAGCAGTACTTC.

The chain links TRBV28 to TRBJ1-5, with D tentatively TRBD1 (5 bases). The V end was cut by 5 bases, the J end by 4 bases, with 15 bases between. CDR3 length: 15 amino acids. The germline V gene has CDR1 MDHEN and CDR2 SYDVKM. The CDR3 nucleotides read TGTGCCAGCAGTACCCCTTTGACAGATAATCAGCCCCAGCATTTT. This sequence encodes CASSTPLTDNQPQHF.

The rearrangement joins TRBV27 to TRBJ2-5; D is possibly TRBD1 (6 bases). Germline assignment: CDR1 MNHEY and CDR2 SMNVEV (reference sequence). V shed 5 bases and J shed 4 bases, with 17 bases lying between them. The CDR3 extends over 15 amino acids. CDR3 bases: TGTGCCAGCAGTGGCGGCAGGGGTTTAAGAGAGACCCAGTACTTC. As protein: CASSGGRGLRETQYF.

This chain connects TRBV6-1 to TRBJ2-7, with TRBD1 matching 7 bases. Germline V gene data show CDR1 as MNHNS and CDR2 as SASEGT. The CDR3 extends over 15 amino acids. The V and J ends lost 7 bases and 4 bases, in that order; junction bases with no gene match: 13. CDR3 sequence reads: CASTTTGFYSYEQYF. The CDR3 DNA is TGTGCCAGCACCACGACAGGGTTCTACTCATACGAGCAGTACTTC.

This chain's CDR3 is CASSLEYRAGGEKLFF. In DNA, the CDR3 is TGTGCCAGCAGCTTAGAATACCGGGCGGGAGGAGAAAAACTGTTTTTT. The chain links TRBV7-2 to TRBJ1-4, with no clear D. V dropped 1 base and J dropped 8 bases, with 17 bases sitting between them. Germline CDR1 SGHTA, CDR2 FQGNSA. The CDR3 runs 16 residues.

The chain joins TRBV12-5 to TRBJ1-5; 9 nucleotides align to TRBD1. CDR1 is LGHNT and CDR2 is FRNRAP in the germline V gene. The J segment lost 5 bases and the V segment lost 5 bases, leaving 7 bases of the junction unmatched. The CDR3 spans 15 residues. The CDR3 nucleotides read TGTGCTAGTGGTCCCGGGACAGGGTCTTATCAGCCCCAGCATTTT. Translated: CASGPGTGSYQPQHF.

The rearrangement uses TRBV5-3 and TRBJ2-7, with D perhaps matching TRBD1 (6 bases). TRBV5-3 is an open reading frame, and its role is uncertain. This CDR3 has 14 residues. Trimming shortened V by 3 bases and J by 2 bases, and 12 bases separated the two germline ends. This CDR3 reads CARSSRTATYEQYF. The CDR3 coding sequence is TGTGCCAGAAGCTCAAGGACAGCTACCTACGAGCAGTACTTC.

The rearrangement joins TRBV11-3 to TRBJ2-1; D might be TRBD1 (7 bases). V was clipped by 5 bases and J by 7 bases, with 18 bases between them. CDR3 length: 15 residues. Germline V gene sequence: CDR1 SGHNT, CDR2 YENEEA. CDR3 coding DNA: TGTGCCAGCAGCCAGAACAGGGGCGCGGGGAATGAGCAGTTCTTC. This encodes CASSQNRGAGNEQFF.

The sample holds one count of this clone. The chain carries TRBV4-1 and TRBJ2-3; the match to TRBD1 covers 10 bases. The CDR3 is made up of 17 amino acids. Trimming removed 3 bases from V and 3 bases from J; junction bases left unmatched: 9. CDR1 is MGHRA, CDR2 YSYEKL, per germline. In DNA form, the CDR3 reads TGCGCCAGCAGCCATGTCTCGACAGGGGGCGCGACAGATACGCAGTATTTT. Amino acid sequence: CASSHVSTGGATDTQYF.

DNA of the CDR3: TGTGCCAGCAGCCCCCGGGACAGGGTGTGGGATGAGCAGTTCTTC. Its protein is CASSPRDRVWDEQFF. The J gene is TRBJ2-1, the V gene TRBV11-3, with 9 bases matching TRBD1. J gave up 8 bases and V 5 bases, and 10 bases lay outside the gene matches. The CDR3 totals 15 residues. Per the germline V gene, CDR1 is SGHNT and CDR2 is YENEEA.

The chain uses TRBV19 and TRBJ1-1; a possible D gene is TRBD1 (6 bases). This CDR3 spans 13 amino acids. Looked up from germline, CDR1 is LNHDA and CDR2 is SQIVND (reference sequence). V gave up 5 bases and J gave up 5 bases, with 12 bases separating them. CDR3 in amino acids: CASSVVGATEAFF. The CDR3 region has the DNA TGTGCCAGTAGTGTAGTGGGGGCTACTGAAGCTTTCTTT.

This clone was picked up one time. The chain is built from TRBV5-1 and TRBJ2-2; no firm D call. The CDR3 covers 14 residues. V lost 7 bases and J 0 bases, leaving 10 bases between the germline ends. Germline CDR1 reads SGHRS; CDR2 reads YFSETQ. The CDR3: CASRTDSNTGELFF. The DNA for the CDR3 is TGCGCCAGCCGAACTGATTCGAACACCGGGGAGCTGTTTTTT.

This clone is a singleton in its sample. CDR3 in amino acids: CASQQGTNSPLHF. CDR3 DNA: TGTGCCAGCCAACAGGGGACAAATTCACCCCTCCACTTT. The V gene is TRBV2, the J gene TRBJ1-6; 7 nucleotides line up with TRBD1. The length of the CDR3 is 13 residues. From germline, CDR1 is SNHLY and CDR2 FYNNEI. V lost 8 bases, J lost 7 bases, and 5 bases stayed unmatched.

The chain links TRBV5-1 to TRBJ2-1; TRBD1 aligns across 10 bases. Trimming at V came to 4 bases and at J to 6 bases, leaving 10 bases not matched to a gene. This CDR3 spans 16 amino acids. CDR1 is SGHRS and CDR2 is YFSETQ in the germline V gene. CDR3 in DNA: TGCGCCAGCAGCAAAGAAGACAGGGGGCGCCTCAATGAGCAGTTCTTC. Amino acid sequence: CASSKEDRGRLNEQFF.

CDR3 residues: CASSQVSLANEQFF. The CDR3 bases are TGCGCCAGCAGCCAAGTCTCCCTGGCAAATGAGCAGTTCTTC. The genes are TRBV4-1 and TRBJ2-1, with no clear D. CDR3 size: 14 residues. Germline CDR1 is MGHRA and CDR2 is YSYEKL. The V and J ends lost 1 base and 7 bases respectively, with 11 bases between them.

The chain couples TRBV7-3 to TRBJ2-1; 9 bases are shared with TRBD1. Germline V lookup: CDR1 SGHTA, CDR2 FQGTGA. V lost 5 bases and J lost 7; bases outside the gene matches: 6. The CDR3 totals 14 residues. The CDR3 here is CASSQGGQGNEQFF. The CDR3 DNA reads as TGTGCCAGCAGCCAAGGGGGACAGGGTAATGAGCAGTTCTTC.

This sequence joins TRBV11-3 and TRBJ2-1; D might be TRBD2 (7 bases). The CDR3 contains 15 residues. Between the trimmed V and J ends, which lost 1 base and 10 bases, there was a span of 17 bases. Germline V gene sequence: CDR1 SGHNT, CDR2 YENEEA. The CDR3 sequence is CASSLGWRGGIEQFF. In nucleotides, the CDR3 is TGTGCCAGCAGCTTAGGGTGGAGGGGGGGGATCGAGCAGTTCTTC.

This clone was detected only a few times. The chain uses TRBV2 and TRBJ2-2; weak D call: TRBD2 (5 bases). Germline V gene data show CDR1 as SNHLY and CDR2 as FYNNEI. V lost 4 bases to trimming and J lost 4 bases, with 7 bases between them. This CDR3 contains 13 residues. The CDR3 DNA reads TGTGCCAGCAGTGTTGAGGGCACCGGGGAGCTGTTTTTT. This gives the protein CASSVEGTGELFF.

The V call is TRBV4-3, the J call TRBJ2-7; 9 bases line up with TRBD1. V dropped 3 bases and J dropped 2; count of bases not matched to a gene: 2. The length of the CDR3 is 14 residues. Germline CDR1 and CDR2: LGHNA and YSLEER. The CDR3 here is CASSQYRGPYEQYF. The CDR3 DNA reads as TGCGCCAGCAGCCAGTACAGGGGGCCCTACGAGCAGTACTTC.

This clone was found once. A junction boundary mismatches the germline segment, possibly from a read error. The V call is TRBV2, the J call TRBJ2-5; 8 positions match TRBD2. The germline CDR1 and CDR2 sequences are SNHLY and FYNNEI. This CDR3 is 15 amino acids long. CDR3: CASREAGVPQETQYF. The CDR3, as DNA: TGTGCCAGCAGGGAAGCGGGAGTCCCTCAAGAGACCCAGTACTTC.

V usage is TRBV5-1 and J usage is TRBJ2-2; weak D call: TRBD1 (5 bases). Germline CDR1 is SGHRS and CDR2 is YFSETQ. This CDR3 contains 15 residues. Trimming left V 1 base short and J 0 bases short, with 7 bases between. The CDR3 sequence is CASSLTGSNTGELFF. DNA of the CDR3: TGCGCCAGCAGCTTGACAGGCTCGAACACCGGGGAGCTGTTTTTT.

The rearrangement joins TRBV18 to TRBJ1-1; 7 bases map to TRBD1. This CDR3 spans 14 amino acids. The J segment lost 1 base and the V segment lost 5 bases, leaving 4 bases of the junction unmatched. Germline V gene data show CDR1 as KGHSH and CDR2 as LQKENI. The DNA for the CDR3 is TGTGCCAGCTCAGGACAGGCCTCGAACACTGAAGCTTTCTTT. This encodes CASSGQASNTEAFF.

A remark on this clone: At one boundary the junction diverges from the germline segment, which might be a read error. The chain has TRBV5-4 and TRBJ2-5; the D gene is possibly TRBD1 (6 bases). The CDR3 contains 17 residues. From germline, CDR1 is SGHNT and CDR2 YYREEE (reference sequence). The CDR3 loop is CASRQAPGQQYEEAQYF. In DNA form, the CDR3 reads TGTGCCAGCAGGCAAGCGCCGGGACAACAGTATGAAGAGGCCCAGTACTTC.

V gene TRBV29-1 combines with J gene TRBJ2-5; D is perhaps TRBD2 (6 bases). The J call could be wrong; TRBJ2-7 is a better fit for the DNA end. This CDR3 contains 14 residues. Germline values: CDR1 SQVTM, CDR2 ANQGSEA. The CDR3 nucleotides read TGCAGCGTTGAAATAAGGACGGGAGACTACGAGCAGTACTTC. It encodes CSVEIRTGDYEQYF.

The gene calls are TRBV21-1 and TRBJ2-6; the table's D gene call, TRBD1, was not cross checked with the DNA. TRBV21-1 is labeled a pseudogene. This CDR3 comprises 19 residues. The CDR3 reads CASSRWGHYLSSGANVLTF. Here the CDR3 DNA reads TGTGCCAGCAGCAGATGGGGGCATTATTTGAGCTCTGGGGCCAACGTCCTGACTTTC.

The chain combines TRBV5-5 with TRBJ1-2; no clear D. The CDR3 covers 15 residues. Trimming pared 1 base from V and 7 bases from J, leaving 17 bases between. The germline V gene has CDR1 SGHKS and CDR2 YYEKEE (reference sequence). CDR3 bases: TGTGCCAGCAGCTTGTCTTGGCAGAGGATGGGTGGCTACACCTTC. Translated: CASSLSWQRMGGYTF.

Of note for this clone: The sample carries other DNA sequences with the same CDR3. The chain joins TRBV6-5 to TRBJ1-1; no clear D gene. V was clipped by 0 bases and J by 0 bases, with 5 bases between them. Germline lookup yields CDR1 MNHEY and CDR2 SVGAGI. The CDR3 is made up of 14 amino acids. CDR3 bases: TGTGCCAGCAGTTACTCGCGAGTGAACACTGAAGCTTTCTTT. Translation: CASSYSRVNTEAFF.

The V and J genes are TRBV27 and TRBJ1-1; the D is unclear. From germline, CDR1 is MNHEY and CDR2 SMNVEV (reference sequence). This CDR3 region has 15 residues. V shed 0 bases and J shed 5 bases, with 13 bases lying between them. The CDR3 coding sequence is TGTGCCAGCAGTTTATCGAGGGTGCGGGGAACTGAAGCTTTCTTT. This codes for CASSLSRVRGTEAFF.

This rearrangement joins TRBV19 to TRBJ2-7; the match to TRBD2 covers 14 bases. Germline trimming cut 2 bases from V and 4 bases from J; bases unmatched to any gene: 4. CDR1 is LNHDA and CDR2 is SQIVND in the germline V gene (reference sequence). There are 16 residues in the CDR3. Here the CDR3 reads CASSIRLAGGIYEQYF. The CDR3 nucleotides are TGTGCCAGTAGTATACGACTAGCGGGGGGGATATACGAGCAGTACTTC. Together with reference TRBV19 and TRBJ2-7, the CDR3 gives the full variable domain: DGGITQSPKYLFRKEGQNVTLSCEQNLNHDAMYWYRQDPGQGLRLIYYSQIVNDFQKGDIAEGYSVSREKKESFPLTVTSAQKNPTAFYLCASSIRLAGGIYEQYFGPGTRLTVT.

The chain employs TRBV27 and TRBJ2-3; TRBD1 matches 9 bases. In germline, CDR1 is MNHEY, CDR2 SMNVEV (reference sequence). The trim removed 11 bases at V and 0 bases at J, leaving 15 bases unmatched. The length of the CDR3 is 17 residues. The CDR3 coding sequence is TGTGCCGCCTCGCCGCAGATACAGGGGGCTAGCACAGATACGCAGTATTTT. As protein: CAASPQIQGASTDTQYF.

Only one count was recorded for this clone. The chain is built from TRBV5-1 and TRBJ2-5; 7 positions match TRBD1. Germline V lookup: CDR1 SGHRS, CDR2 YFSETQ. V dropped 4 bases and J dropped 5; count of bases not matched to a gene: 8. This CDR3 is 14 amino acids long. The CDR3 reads CASSEGQNSETQYF. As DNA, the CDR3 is TGCGCCAGCAGCGAGGGACAGAACTCGGAGACCCAGTACTTC.